This T cell receptor beta chain was retrieved from a study of T cell changes during pregnancy in multiple sclerosis. The data were produced by immunoSEQ multiplex PCR, yet TCRdb's version contains in-frame clones alone and is incomplete. Here the sample spans approximately 85,000 clones, approximately 91% being singletons. Turning to this clone: The same CDR3 also results from other DNA sequences found in this sample.

This sequence originates from a female donor with multiple sclerosis, enrolled in a pregnancy study. The specimen comprised peripheral blood, sampled in the first trimester of pregnancy.

This CDR3 is CASSLGSSTDTQYF. CDR3 DNA: TGCGCCAGCAGCTTGGGCAGTAGCACAGATACGCAGTATTTT. The chain links TRBV5-1 to TRBJ2-3; no firm D call. From germline, CDR1 is SGHRS and CDR2 YFSETQ. Trimming shortened V by 0 bases and J by 0 bases, and 5 bases separated the two germline ends. This CDR3 has 14 residues.